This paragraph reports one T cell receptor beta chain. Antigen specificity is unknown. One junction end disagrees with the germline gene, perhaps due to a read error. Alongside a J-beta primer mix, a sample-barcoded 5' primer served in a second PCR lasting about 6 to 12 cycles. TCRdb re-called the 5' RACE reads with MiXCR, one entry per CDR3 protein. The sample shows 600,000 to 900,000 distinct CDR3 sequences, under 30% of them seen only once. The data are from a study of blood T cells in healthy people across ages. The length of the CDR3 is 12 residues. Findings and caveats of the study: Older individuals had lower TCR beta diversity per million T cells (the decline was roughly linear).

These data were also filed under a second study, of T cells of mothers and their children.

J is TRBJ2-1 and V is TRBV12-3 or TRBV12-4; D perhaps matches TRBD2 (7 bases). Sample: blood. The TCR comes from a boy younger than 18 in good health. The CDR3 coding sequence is TGTGCCAGCAGTTTAGGGCCGGCTAGGGGGGGGTTC. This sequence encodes CASSLGPARGGF.